The 25 T cell receptor beta chains in this list originate from one sample, sequenced in a study of shared clonotypes between healthy human individuals. Only in-frame clones appear in the TCRdb table, and some are missing; sequencing was by immunoSEQ multiplex PCR. Of hundreds of thousands of clones listed, about 80% are singletons. The specimen was PBMCs. Receptors were obtained from a woman aged 40 to 55 in good health. Some clones in this sample may be carry-over from other donors' samples.

A note on this clone: The same CDR3 arises from other DNA sequences in this sample as well. The chain uses TRBV18 and TRBJ1-1; no firm D call. CDR1 KGHSH and CDR2 LQKENI come from the germline V gene. The CDR3 is 13 amino acids. V lost 2 bases, J lost 0 bases, and 4 bases lay in between. CDR3 protein: CASSPTMNTEAFF. The CDR3 nucleotides are TGTGCCAGCTCACCAACCATGAACACTGAAGCTTTCTTT.

CDR3 nucleotides: TGTGCCAGCAGTGCGGTAGCGGGAGGGGAGACCCAGTACTTC. This codes for CASSAVAGGETQYF. The rearrangement joins TRBV2 to TRBJ2-5; 11 bases fit TRBD2. The trim removed 4 bases at V and 5 bases at J, leaving 3 bases unmatched. The CDR3 sequence is 14 residues long. Germline values: CDR1 SNHLY, CDR2 FYNNEI.

The chain links TRBV28 to TRBJ2-1; D unresolved. Germline lookup yields CDR1 MDHEN and CDR2 SYDVKM. V was trimmed by 1 base and J by 2 bases, leaving 6 bases between them. This CDR3 contains 14 residues. Here the CDR3 reads CASSLSTPYNEQFF. In DNA form, the CDR3 reads TGTGCCAGCAGTTTATCTACACCCTACAATGAGCAGTTCTTC.

The chain is built from TRBV30 and TRBJ2-3; 8 bases are a match to TRBD2. The CDR3 runs 14 residues. V lost 3 bases to trimming and J lost 1 base; unmatched junction nucleotides: 3. Per the germline V gene, CDR1 is GTSNPN and CDR2 is SVGIG (reference sequence). CDR3 loop: CAWRAAGGTDTQYF. CDR3 nucleotide sequence: TGTGCCTGGAGGGCAGCGGGAGGCACAGATACGCAGTATTTT.

This clone was seen once. V and J are TRBV6-5 and TRBJ1-2; 8 bases map to TRBD1. Unmatched junction bases numbered 12, after V lost 4 bases and J lost 8 bases. CDR1 is MNHEY, CDR2 SVGAGI, per germline. The CDR3 is made up of 15 amino acids. CDR3 sequence reads: CASSSLTGAFMGYTF. The CDR3, as DNA: TGTGCCAGCAGTTCACTGACAGGGGCTTTTATGGGCTACACCTTC.

The rearrangement uses TRBV28 and TRBJ2-5, with unresolved D. Germline V gives CDR1 MDHEN, CDR2 SYDVKM. There are 15 residues in the CDR3. The V and J ends lost 3 bases and 1 base respectively, with 12 bases between them. In DNA, the CDR3 is TGTGCCAGCAGTTTCTACACCCTCCTCCAAGAGACCCAGTACTTC. Translated, it gives CASSFYTLLQETQYF.

This chain links TRBV5-1 with TRBJ2-4, with a weak D call TRBD2 (5 bases). This CDR3 has 15 residues. The V end lost 2 bases, the J end lost 1 base, and 10 bases lay between the germline ends. Per the germline V gene, CDR1 is SGHRS and CDR2 is YFSETQ. The CDR3 sequence is CASSLNTRAKNIQYF. Written as DNA, the CDR3 is TGCGCCAGCAGCTTAAACACTAGGGCCAAAAACATTCAGTACTTC.

This clone was seen just once. The rearrangement links TRBV9 to TRBJ2-2, with D uncertain. Deletions cut 0 bases from V and 2 bases from J, with 11 bases between. Germline loops: CDR1 SGDLS, CDR2 YYNGEE. This CDR3 has 16 residues. The CDR3 region has the DNA TGTGCCAGCAGCGTAGGGGCGAGCCCAAACACCGGGGAGCTGTTTTTT. Amino acid sequence: CASSVGASPNTGELFF.

This chain uses TRBV2 with TRBJ1-3, with 7 bases identical to TRBD1. The CDR3 consists of 15 residues. Germline V CDR1 and CDR2: SNHLY, FYNNEI. Unmatched junction bases numbered 3, after V lost 2 bases and J lost 2 bases. The CDR3 bases are TGTGCCAGCAGTGAATCGACAGGGACTGGAAACACCATATATTTT. Its translation: CASSESTGTGNTIYF. Drawing the rest from reference TRBV2 and TRBJ1-3, the complete variable domain is EPEVTQTPSHQVTQMGQEVILRCVPISNHLYFYWYRQILGQKVEFLVSFYNNEISEKSEIFDDQFSVERPDGSNFTLKIRSTKLEDSAMYFCASSESTGTGNTIYFGEGSWLTVV.

The V gene is TRBV6-5, the J gene TRBJ1-4, with a possible D match to TRBD1 (5 bases). The CDR3 totals 16 residues. Trimming took off 2 bases at V and 6 bases at J, with 16 bases between the two ends. Germline loops: CDR1 MNHEY, CDR2 SVGAGI. CDR3 loop: CASSYVWGRSYEKLFF. DNA for the CDR3: TGTGCCAGCAGTTACGTATGGGGCAGGTCATATGAAAAACTGTTTTTT.

V and J are TRBV9 and TRBJ2-1; D gene ambiguous. V lost 3 bases and J 1 base, leaving 8 bases between the germline ends. The CDR3 consists of 14 residues. The germline CDR1 and CDR2 sequences are SGDLS and YYNGEE. CDR3 sequence: CASSGRMSYNEQFF. CDR3 nucleotides: TGTGCCAGCAGCGGACGGATGTCCTACAATGAGCAGTTCTTC. The whole variable domain, filled in from reference TRBV9 and TRBJ2-1, reads DSGVTQTPKHLITATGQRVTLRCSPRSGDLSVYWYQQSLDQGLQFLIQYYNGEERAKGNILERFSAQQFPDLHSELNLSSLELGDSALYFCASSGRMSYNEQFFGPGTRLTVL.

The gene calls are TRBV28 and TRBJ1-1; possibly TRBD1 for D (6 bases). CDR3 length: 14 amino acids. The germline V gene has CDR1 MDHEN and CDR2 SYDVKM. Between the trimmed V and J ends, which lost 6 bases and 0 bases, there was a span of 11 bases. The CDR3 here is CASRGGAVNTEAFF. CDR3 coding DNA: TGTGCCAGCAGGGGGGGGGCGGTGAACACTGAAGCTTTCTTT.

In this sample, this clone turned up a few times. This chain uses TRBV11-2 with TRBJ2-3, with 7 bases matching TRBD2. J was trimmed by 7 bases and V by 1 base; bases with no gene match: 5. CDR1 and CDR2 from the germline V gene are SGHAT and FQNNGV. The CDR3 runs 14 residues. The CDR3 nucleotides are TGTGCCAGCAGCTTAGCCGGGACTACGCATACGCAGTATTTT. As protein: CASSLAGTTHTQYF.

The chain couples TRBV28 to TRBJ1-5; TRBD1 is a possible D gene (5 bases). The germline gives CDR1 MDHEN, CDR2 SYDVKM. This CDR3 is built from 14 residues. V lost 3 bases and J lost 4, with 10 bases in between. CDR3 sequence (DNA): TGTGCCAGCAGTTTTGTTGGGGGGAATCAGCCCCAGCATTTT. Translation gives CASSFVGGNQPQHF.

The gene calls are TRBV4-3 and TRBJ1-4, with D possibly being TRBD1 (6 bases). This CDR3 contains 16 residues. Germline V gene data show CDR1 as LGHNA and CDR2 as YSLEER. With 0 bases removed from V and 2 bases from J, the gap between germline ends came to 10 bases. The CDR3 DNA is TGCGCCAGCAGCCAAGAAGGGGGGTGGACTAATGAAAAACTGTTTTTT. Encoded protein: CASSQEGGWTNEKLFF.

This clone was seen only a few times. This rearrangement joins TRBV10-3 to TRBJ1-1, with D possibly TRBD1 on 5 matching bases. Germline CDR1 reads ENHRY; CDR2 reads SYGVKD. Between the trimmed V and J ends, which lost 6 bases and 1 base, there was a span of 9 bases. The CDR3 contains 13 residues. CDR3 coding DNA: TGTGCCATCAGGACAGTGGGGAACACTGAAGCTTTCTTT. Its protein is CAIRTVGNTEAFF.

This clone was detected only a few times. The chain employs TRBV5-1 and TRBJ2-1, with 10 bases aligning to TRBD1. The CDR3 consists of 13 residues. After removal of 4 bases from V and 9 bases from J, the junction contained 4 bases not matched to a gene. Germline values: CDR1 SGHRS, CDR2 YFSETQ. In DNA, the CDR3 is TGCGCCAGCAGCCTGACAGGGGGCAGTGAGCAGTTCTTC. Its protein is CASSLTGGSEQFF.

This clone occurred once. Additional DNA sequences in this sample encode the identical CDR3. V gene TRBV28 combines with J gene TRBJ1-2; D uncertain. V lost 4 bases to trimming and J lost 2 bases, with 5 bases between them. Germline V gene sequence: CDR1 MDHEN, CDR2 SYDVKM. CDR3 length equals 12 residues. CDR3 sequence (DNA): TGTGCCAGCAGTTCCGGGAACTATGGCTACACCTTC. It specifies CASSSGNYGYTF.

The V call is TRBV13, the J call TRBJ2-3; D unresolved. Trimming removed 4 bases at V and 2 bases at J, with 10 bases between. Germline V lookup: CDR1 PRHDT, CDR2 FYEKMQ (reference sequence). The CDR3 covers 14 residues. The DNA of the CDR3 is TGTGCCAGCAGCTCACTAAAATACACAGATACGCAGTATTTT. This gives the protein CASSSLKYTDTQYF.

Many counts were recorded for this clone. The same CDR3 can be traced to other DNA sequences in this sample. The chain has TRBV18 and TRBJ1-1; perhaps TRBD1 as D (5 bases). V shed 4 bases and J shed 1 base, with 13 bases lying between them. This CDR3 spans 15 amino acids. Germline CDR1 and CDR2: KGHSH and LQKENI. CDR3 protein: CASSQIQDPNTEAFF. CDR3 nucleotide sequence: TGTGCCAGCTCACAGATACAGGACCCGAACACTGAAGCTTTCTTT. The entire variable domain, with the rest obtained from reference TRBV18 and TRBJ1-1, is as follows: NAGVMQNPRHLVRRRGQEARLRCSPMKGHSHVYWYRQLPEEGLKFMVYLQKENIIDESGMPKERFSAEFPKEGPSILRIQQVVRGDSAAYFCASSQIQDPNTEAFFGQGTRLTVV.

The chain combines TRBV11-2 with TRBJ2-1; TRBD2 is a possible D gene (5 bases). With 6 bases removed from V and 7 bases from J, the gap between germline ends came to 13 bases. The V gene's germline CDR1 is SGHAT and CDR2 FQNNGV. This CDR3 is built from 13 residues. The CDR3 reads CASRKLGLNEQFF. CDR3 in DNA: TGTGCCAGCAGAAAACTAGGTTTAAATGAGCAGTTCTTC.

The V and J genes are TRBV18 and TRBJ2-2, with a possible D match to TRBD1 (6 bases). The CDR3 runs 14 residues. Trimming left V 8 bases short and J 5 bases short, with 15 bases between. Germline V gene data show CDR1 as KGHSH and CDR2 as LQKENI. CDR3 sequence: CASGGAGRTGELFF. CDR3 coding DNA: TGTGCCAGCGGGGGCGCAGGAAGAACCGGGGAGCTGTTTTTT.

Points on this clone: A clone one base away is much larger, so this may be a read error. The chain is built from TRBV6-1 and TRBJ2-7, with TRBD2 matching 12 bases. CDR1 is MNHNS and CDR2 is SASEGT in the germline V gene. The CDR3 runs 15 residues. Trimming at V came to 4 bases and at J to 0 bases, leaving 1 base not matched to a gene. CDR3: CASSATSGSSYEQYF. As DNA, the CDR3 is TGTGCCAGCAGTGCGACTAGCGGGAGCTCCTACGAGCAGTACTTC.

The V gene is TRBV10-2, the J gene TRBJ1-5, with D unresolved. The CDR3 has 15 amino acids. Germline lookup yields CDR1 WSHSY and CDR2 SAAADI. Trimming took 5 bases from V and 4 from J, leaving 15 bases between them. The CDR3: CASSLGAWENQPQHF. The CDR3 DNA follows: TGCGCCAGCAGTTTAGGTGCTTGGGAAAATCAGCCCCAGCATTTT.

Many counts were recorded for this clone. The chain links TRBV7-3 to TRBJ2-3; D is possibly TRBD2 (5 bases). V was shortened by 5 bases and J by 1 base, with 7 bases between the two germline ends. Germline V gene lookup returns CDR1 SGHTA and CDR2 FQGTGA. CDR3 length equals 13 residues. The CDR3 protein is CASSPGGTDTQYF. The CDR3 DNA reads as TGTGCCAGCAGCCCCGGGGGCACAGATACGCAGTATTTT.